This is a list of T cell receptor beta chains from one sample in a study of blood T cell repertoires in COVID-19. Profiling relied on immunoSEQ multiplex PCR, and the TCRdb table lists in-frame clones only, not all of them. In the table there are about 200,000 clones, around 85% of which are singletons. The sequenced sample was peripheral blood. The receptors were gathered from a human donor in a cohort sampled during active COVID-19. Both conserved end residues are trimmed from each CDR3. The order of the fields is J gene, CDR3 length, V gene, CDR3 protein.

J gene: TRBJ2-7
CDR3 length: 13
V gene: TRBV18
CDR3 protein: ASSHSTGGRYEQY

J gene: TRBJ1-4
CDR3 length: 11
V gene: TRBV6-2/TRBV6-3
CDR3 protein: ASSWGLNEKLF

J gene: TRBJ1-5
CDR3 length: 12
V gene: TRBV5-1
CDR3 protein: ASSLVGQGQPQH

J gene: TRBJ2-7
CDR3 length: 12
V gene: TRBV6-5
CDR3 protein: ASSYSRASYEQY

J gene: TRBJ1-1
CDR3 length: 8
V gene: TRBV3-1/TRBV3-2
CDR3 protein: ASSQPGAF

J gene: TRBJ2-5
CDR3 length: 12
V gene: TRBV2
CDR3 protein: ASSEAQGPETQY

J gene: TRBJ2-7
CDR3 length: 13
V gene: TRBV9
CDR3 protein: ASSAGTGATYEQY

J gene: TRBJ2-7
CDR3 length: 11
V gene: TRBV10-3
CDR3 protein: AISGGLSYEQY

J gene: TRBJ2-3
CDR3 length: 13
V gene: TRBV27
CDR3 protein: ASSDRGGWADTQY

J gene: TRBJ1-2
CDR3 length: 14
V gene: TRBV24-1
CDR3 protein: ATSEATGTGGGGYT

J gene: TRBJ2-7
CDR3 length: 14
V gene: TRBV6-1
CDR3 protein: ASSEARRQGSYEQY

J gene: TRBJ2-7
CDR3 length: 12
V gene: TRBV3-1/TRBV3-2
CDR3 protein: ASSYGGETYEQY

J gene: TRBJ2-7
CDR3 length: 14
V gene: TRBV6-2/TRBV6-3
CDR3 protein: ASSPGLAGHSYEQY

J gene: TRBJ2-7
CDR3 length: 12
V gene: TRBV6-5
CDR3 protein: ASSYGGQAYEQY

J gene: TRBJ1-4
CDR3 length: 12
V gene: TRBV7-9
CDR3 protein: ASTFGTGIEKLF

J gene: TRBJ2-1
CDR3 length: 15
V gene: TRBV30
CDR3 protein: AWGTGSGSRTYNEQF

J gene: TRBJ1-1
CDR3 length: 9
V gene: TRBV20-1
CDR3 protein: SATGGTEAF

J gene: TRBJ1-1
CDR3 length: 14
V gene: TRBV5-6
CDR3 protein: ASTWRQGATYTEAF

J gene: TRBJ2-1
CDR3 length: 11
V gene: TRBV24-1
CDR3 protein: ATRGTGYNEQF

J gene: TRBJ1-1
CDR3 length: 12
V gene: TRBV12-5
CDR3 protein: ASGMGQAGTEAF

J gene: TRBJ2-1
CDR3 length: 14
V gene: TRBV28
CDR3 protein: ASSPGTSGRGGRRF

J gene: TRBJ1-2
CDR3 length: 11
V gene: TRBV7-2
CDR3 protein: ASSLERLDGYT